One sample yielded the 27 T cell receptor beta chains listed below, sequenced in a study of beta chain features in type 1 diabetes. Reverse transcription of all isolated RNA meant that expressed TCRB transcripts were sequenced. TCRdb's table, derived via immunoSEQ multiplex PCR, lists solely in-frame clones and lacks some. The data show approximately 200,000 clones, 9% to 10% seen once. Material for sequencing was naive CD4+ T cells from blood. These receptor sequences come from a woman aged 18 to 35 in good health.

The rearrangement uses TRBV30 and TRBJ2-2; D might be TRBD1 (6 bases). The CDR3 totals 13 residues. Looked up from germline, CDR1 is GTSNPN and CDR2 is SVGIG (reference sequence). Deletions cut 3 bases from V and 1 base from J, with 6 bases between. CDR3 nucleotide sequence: TGTGCCTGGAGGGACAGGAACACCGGGGAGCTGTTTTTT. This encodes CAWRDRNTGELFF.

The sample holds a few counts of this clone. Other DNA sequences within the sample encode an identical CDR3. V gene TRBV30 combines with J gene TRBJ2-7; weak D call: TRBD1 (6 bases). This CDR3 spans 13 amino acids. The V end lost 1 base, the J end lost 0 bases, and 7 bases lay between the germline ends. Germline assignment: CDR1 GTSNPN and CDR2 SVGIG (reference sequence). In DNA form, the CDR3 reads TGTGCCTGGAGTGAGGACAGCTCCTACGAGCAGTACTTC. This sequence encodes CAWSEDSSYEQYF.

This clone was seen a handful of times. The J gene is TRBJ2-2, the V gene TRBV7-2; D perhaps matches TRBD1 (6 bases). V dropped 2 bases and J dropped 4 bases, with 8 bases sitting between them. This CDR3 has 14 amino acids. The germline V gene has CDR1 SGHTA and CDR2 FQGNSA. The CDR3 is CASSLQGITGELFF. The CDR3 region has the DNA TGTGCCAGCAGCTTACAGGGGATCACCGGGGAGCTGTTTTTT.

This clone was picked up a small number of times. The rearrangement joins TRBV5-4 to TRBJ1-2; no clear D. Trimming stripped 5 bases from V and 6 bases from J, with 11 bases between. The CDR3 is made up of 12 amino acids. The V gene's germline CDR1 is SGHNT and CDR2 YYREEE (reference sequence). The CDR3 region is CASSRNGDGYTF. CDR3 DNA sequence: TGTGCCAGCAGTAGGAACGGAGATGGCTACACCTTC.

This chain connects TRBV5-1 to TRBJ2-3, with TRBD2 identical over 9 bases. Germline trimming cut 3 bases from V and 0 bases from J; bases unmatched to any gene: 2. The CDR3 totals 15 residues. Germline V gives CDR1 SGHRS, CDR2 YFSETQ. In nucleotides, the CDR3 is TGCGCCAGCAGCTCCAGCGGGGGGAGCACAGATACGCAGTATTTT. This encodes CASSSSGGSTDTQYF.

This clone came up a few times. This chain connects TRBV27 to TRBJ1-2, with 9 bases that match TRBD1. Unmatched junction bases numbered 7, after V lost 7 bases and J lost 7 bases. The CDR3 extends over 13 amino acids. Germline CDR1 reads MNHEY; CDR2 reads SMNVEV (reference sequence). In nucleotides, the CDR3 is TGTGCCAGCACCGAAACAGGGGGCCGTGGCTACACCTTC. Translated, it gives CASTETGGRGYTF.

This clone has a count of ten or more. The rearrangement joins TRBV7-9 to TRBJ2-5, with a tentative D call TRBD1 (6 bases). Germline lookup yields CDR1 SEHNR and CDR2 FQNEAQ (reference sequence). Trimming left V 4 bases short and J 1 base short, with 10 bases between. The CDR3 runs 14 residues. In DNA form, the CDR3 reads TGTGCCAGCAGCTGGTGGGACACCCAAGAGACCCAGTACTTC. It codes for CASSWWDTQETQYF. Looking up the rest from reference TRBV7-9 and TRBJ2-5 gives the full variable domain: DTGVSQNPRHKITKRGQNVTFRCDPISEHNRLYWYRQTLGQGPEFLTYFQNEAQLEKSRLLSDRFSAERPKGSFSTLEIQRTEQGDSAMYLCASSWWDTQETQYFGPGTRLLVL.

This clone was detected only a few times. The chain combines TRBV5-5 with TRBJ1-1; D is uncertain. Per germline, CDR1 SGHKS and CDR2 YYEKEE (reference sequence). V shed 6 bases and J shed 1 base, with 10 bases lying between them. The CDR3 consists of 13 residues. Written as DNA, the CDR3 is TGTGCCAGCACCACACGGGGGAACACTGAAGCTTTCTTT. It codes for CASTTRGNTEAFF.

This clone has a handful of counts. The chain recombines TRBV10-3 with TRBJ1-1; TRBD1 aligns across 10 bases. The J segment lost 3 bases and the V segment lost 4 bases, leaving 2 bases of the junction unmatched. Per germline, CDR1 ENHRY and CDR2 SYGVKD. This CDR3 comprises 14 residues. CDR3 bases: TGTGCCATCAGTGCCGGACAGGGGGACACTGAAGCTTTCTTT. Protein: CAISAGQGDTEAFF.

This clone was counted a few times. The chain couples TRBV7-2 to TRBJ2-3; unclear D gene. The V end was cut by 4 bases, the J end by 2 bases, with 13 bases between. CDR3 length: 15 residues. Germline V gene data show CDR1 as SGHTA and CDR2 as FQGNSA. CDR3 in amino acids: CASSSRTDFTDTQYF. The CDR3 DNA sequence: TGTGCCAGCAGCTCACGCACCGACTTCACAGATACGCAGTATTTT.

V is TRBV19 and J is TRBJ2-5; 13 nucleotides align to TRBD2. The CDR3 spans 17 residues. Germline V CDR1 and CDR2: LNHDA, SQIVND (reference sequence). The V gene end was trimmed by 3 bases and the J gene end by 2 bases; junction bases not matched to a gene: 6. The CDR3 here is CASSMGGLAGNQETQYF. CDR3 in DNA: TGTGCCAGTAGTATGGGGGGACTAGCGGGGAATCAAGAGACCCAGTACTTC.

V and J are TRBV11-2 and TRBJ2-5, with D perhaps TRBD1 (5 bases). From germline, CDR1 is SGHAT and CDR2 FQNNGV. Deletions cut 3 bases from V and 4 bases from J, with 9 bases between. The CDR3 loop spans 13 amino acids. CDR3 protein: CASSFSGPETQYF. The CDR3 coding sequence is TGTGCCAGCAGCTTTTCAGGGCCAGAGACCCAGTACTTC.

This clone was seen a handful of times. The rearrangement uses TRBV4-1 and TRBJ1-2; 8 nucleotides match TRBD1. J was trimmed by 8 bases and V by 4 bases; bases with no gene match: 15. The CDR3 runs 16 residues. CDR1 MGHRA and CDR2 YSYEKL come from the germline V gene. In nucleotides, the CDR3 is TGCGCCAGCAGCCGAAACCCCTTTGGACAGGGTGAAGGCTACACCTTC. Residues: CASSRNPFGQGEGYTF.

The DNA of the CDR3 is TGTGCCAGCAGCGGGGGACAGGGAAGAGAAAAACTGTTTTTT. This codes for CASSGGQGREKLFF. The J gene is TRBJ1-4, the V gene TRBV5-4, with 9 bases aligning to TRBD1. CDR1 is SGHNT and CDR2 is YYREEE in the germline V gene (reference sequence). V lost 4 bases to trimming and J lost 8 bases; unmatched junction nucleotides: 6. This CDR3 is built from 14 residues.

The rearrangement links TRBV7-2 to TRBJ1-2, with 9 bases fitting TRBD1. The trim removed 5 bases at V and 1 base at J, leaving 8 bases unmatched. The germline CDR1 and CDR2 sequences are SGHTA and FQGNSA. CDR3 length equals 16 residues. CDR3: CASSPWTGESNYGYTF. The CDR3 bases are TGTGCCAGCAGCCCGTGGACAGGGGAGAGTAACTATGGCTACACCTTC.

CDR3 sequence (DNA): TGTGCCACCAGCCGGTTCTCCGGGACAGGGAACTCACCCCTCCACTTT. Translated: CATSRFSGTGNSPLHF. The chain combines TRBV15 with TRBJ1-6, with 9 nucleotides matching TRBD1. Germline assignment: CDR1 LNHNV and CDR2 YYDKDF (reference sequence). J lost 10 bases, V lost 5 bases, and 12 bases had no gene match. CDR3 length equals 16 residues.

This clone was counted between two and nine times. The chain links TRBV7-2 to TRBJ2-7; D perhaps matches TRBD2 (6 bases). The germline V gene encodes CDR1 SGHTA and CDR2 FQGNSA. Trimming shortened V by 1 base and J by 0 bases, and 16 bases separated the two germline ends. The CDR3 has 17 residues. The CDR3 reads CASSLVGRPRGSYEQYF. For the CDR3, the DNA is TGTGCCAGCAGCTTAGTAGGGAGGCCTCGGGGCTCCTACGAGCAGTACTTC.

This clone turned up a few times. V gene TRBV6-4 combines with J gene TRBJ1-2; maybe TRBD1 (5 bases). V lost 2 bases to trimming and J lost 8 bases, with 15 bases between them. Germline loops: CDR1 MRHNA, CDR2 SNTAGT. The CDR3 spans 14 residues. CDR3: CASSDLGGARGYTF. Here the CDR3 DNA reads TGTGCCAGCAGTGACCTGGGGGGAGCTAGGGGCTACACCTTC.

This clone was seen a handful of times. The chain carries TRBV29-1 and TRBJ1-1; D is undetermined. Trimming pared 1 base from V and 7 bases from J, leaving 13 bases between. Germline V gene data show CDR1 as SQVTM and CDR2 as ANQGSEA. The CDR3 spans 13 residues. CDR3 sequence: CSVEGSGGFEAFF. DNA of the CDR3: TGCAGCGTTGAAGGGTCCGGAGGGTTTGAAGCTTTCTTT. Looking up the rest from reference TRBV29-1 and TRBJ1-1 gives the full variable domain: SAVISQKPSRDICQRGTSLTIQCQVDSQVTMMFWYRQQPGQSLTLIATANQGSEATYESGFVIDKFPISRPNLTFSTLTVSNMSPEDSSIYLCSVEGSGGFEAFFGQGTRLTVV.

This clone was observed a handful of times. CDR3: CAWSYDRANTEAFF. In DNA form, the CDR3 reads TGTGCCTGGAGTTATGACAGAGCGAACACTGAAGCTTTCTTT. The chain joins TRBV30 to TRBJ1-1; D might be TRBD1 (5 bases). Trimming pared 2 bases from V and 1 base from J, leaving 11 bases between. Germline CDR1 reads GTSNPN; CDR2 reads SVGIG (reference sequence). The CDR3 extends over 14 amino acids.

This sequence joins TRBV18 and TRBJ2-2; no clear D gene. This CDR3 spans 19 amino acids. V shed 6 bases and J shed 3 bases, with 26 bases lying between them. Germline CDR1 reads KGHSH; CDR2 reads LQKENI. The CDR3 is CASSHLLGPIEFYTGELFF. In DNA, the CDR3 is TGTGCCAGCTCCCACCTGCTTGGGCCGATCGAGTTTTACACCGGGGAGCTGTTTTTT. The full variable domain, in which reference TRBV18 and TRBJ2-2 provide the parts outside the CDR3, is NAGVMQNPRHLVRRRGQEARLRCSPMKGHSHVYWYRQLPEEGLKFMVYLQKENIIDESGMPKERFSAEFPKEGPSILRIQQVVRGDSAAYFCASSHLLGPIEFYTGELFFGEGSRLTVL.

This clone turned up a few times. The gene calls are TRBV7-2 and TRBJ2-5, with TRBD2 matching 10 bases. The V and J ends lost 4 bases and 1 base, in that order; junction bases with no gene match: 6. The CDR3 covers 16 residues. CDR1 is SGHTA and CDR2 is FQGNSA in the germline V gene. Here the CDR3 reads CASSSTAGGGQETQYF. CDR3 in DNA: TGTGCCAGCAGCTCAACAGCGGGGGGGGGCCAAGAGACCCAGTACTTC.

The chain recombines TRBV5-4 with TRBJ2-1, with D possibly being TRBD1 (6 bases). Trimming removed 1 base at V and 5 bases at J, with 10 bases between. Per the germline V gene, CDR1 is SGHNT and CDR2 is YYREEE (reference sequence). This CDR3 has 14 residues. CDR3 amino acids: CASSLSQGHNEQFF. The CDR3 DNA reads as TGTGCCAGCAGCTTGTCCCAGGGGCACAATGAGCAGTTCTTC.

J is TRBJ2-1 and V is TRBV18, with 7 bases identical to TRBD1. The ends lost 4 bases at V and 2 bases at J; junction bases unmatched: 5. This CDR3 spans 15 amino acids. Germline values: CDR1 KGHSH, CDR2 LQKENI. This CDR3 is CASSRNRGAYNEQFF. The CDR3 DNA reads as TGTGCCAGCTCACGTAACAGGGGCGCCTACAATGAGCAGTTCTTC.

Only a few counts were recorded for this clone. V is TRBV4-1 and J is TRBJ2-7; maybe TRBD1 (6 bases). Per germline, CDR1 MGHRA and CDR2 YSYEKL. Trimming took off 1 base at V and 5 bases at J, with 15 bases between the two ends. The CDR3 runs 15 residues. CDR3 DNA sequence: TGCGCCAGCAGCCAAGGGGGGCTTTATGAGGACGAGCAGTACTTC. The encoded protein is CASSQGGLYEDEQYF.

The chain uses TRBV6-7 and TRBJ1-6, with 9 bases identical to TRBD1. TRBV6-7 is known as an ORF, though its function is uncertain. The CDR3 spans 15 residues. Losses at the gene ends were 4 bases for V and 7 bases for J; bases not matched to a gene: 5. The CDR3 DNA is TGTGCCAGCAGTTTACAGGGGGCTTACAATTCACCCCTCCACTTT. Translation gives CASSLQGAYNSPLHF.

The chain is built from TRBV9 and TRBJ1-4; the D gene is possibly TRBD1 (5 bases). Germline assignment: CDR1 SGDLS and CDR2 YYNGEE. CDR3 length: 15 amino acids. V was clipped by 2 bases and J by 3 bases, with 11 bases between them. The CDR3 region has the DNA TGTGCCAGCAGCGTTGTAGGGGCCGCTAATGAAAAACTGTTTTTT. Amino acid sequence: CASSVVGAANEKLFF.